This T cell receptor (beta chain) was identified in a study of T cell changes during pregnancy in multiple sclerosis. With 0 bases clipped from V and 0 bases from J, the junction kept 2 bases outside the gene matches. Germline CDR1 reads LGHNA; CDR2 reads YNFKEQ. This CDR3 is 16 amino acids long. Clones were sequenced by immunoSEQ multiplex PCR, and TCRdb holds only the in-frame ones, with some missing. The sample gives around 33,000 clones, about 87% of which show up once; 6% to 9% is in the top ten. This clonotype was obtained from a female donor with multiple sclerosis, enrolled in a pregnancy study. The V and J genes are TRBV4-2 and TRBJ2-7; 10 bases are shared with TRBD2. The sequencing used CD8+ T cells from peripheral blood mononuclear cells, collected before pregnancy. The CDR3 DNA reads as TGTGCCAGCAGCCAAGATCGGACTAGCGGCTCCTACGAGCAGTACTTC. Translation gives CASSQDRTSGSYEQYF.